This TCR beta chain comes out of a study of blood T cell repertoires in COVID-19 (dated by TCRdb to 2018 to 2021). Context from the whole study: Collaborator samples came from the United States, Italy and Spain and covered acute and convalescent phases of COVID-19. Where available, HLA class I and class II types were obtained from metadata supplied by the sample provider rather than from assay-based typing. The repertoires were made available in a free public database intended to serve as a resource for research on the immune response to SARS-CoV-2. Deeply sampled blood TCRbeta repertoires from subjects exposed to, actively infected with, or recovered from COVID-19 were included in the dataset. The samples were drawn from two sources: the first 160 participants of the ongoing ImmuneRACE study, and fewer than 1,500 subjects contributed by 6 global collaborators. The material from the prospective study consisted of cDNA or gDNA derived from T cells, B-cell-depleted T cells, or PBMCs. The sample metadata nearly always contained a de-identified subject ID, COVID-19 status, age in years and sex. Overall results and qualifications from the work: The amount of clinical and demographic metadata varied by source and participant and was provided uncurated.

The CDR3 starts with the cysteine, ends with the phenylalanine, and has 12 residues. The read is trimmed to its CDR3 DNA, 36 bases read in frame from base 1. V lost 7 bases and J lost 7 bases; the stretch between them is 11 bases long. The collaborating institutions used their own protocols to collect whole blood in K2EDTA tubes. For TCRbeta analysis, collaborator samples were shipped as frozen whole blood, as isolated PBMCs, or as DNA extracted from either sample type. This clone was seen more than once but under ten times. The target of this receptor is not known. Per-base qualities were not stored, and no clone one base away is much larger. TCRbeta CDR3 regions were amplified from genomic DNA by means of the immunoSEQ Assay, a bias-controlled multiplex PCR. Per the authors' processing: The number of nucleated cells in each sample was estimated from the amplification of reference gene primers within the assay. To quantify the absolute abundance of each unique TCRbeta CDR3 rearrangement, sequence reads were collapsed and filtered. For each sample, productive Simpson clonality was calculated as the square root of Simpson's diversity index across productive rearrangements. What TCRdb holds here is the immuneACCESS table cut down to in-frame rearrangements. Part of the clones is not present; checked against another copy, under half of the missing clones reflect an unresolved V gene, and the others are unexplained. V, J and clone size are taken as reported in that table, and D and trimming were inferred from the DNA itself. The sample table contains approximately 28,000 clones; only one count was recorded for around 89% of them. The ten top clones hold approximately 6.2% of the sample.

Source material: peripheral blood. The rearrangement combines TRBV12-3 or TRBV12-4 with TRBJ2-1; the D gene is perhaps TRBD2, on 6 matching bases. The sequence was collected from a human donor in a cohort sampled during active COVID-19. The DNA sequence is as follows: TGTGCCAGCACGGGGGTCCCAAATGAGCAGTTCTTC. This is translated as CASTGVPNEQFF.